One sample yielded the 4 T cell receptor beta chains listed below, sequenced in a study of T-cell reconstitution after alpha-beta-depleted transplantation in children (dated by TCRdb to 2016 to 2017). The treatment or condition label on this specimen signifies: allogeneic hematopoietic cell transplantation with graft depleted of TCRalphabeta T cells and CD19 B cells. The library was built by means of PCR. TCRdb shows the sequencer as Illumina HiSeq 2500. To normalize quantification of the TCRbeta repertoire, the TCR libraries were built with molecular barcoding that relied on unique molecular identifiers. Starting from the raw public reads, TCRdb applied fastp trimming at Q25, assembled clones with MiXCR and retained in-frame beta chains. One record per CDR3 amino acid sequence lists the most common genes and DNA. The table for this sample lists 700,000 to 950,000 distinct CDR3 sequences; less than 20% of them were counted only once. Roughly 5% of the sample comes from the top ten.

Sequenced here: PBMCs, mostly from graft donor cells, sampled 360 days after TCRalphabeta/CD19-depleted stem cell transplant. The receptors were sampled from a male patient younger than 18 who had a stem cell transplant for acute lymphoblastic leukemia, so the T cells may come from the graft donor.

The V gene is TRBV4-2, the J gene TRBJ2-7; D is uncertain. Germline CDR1 is LGHNA and CDR2 is YNFKEQ. V dropped 6 bases and J dropped 4 bases, with 16 bases sitting between them. This CDR3 has 14 residues. DNA of the CDR3: TGTGCCAGCAGACCCACGCTCCGCTTTTACGAGCAGTACTTC. Amino acids: CASRPTLRFYEQYF.

This clonotype occurred many times. The gene calls are TRBV5-1 and TRBJ2-5, with no clear D. V was clipped by 5 bases and J by 3 bases, with 5 bases between them. The germline V gene encodes CDR1 SGHRS and CDR2 YFSETQ. The CDR3 has 11 amino acids. The CDR3, as DNA: TGCGCCAGCAGGTGGGAAGAGACCCAGTACTTC. Its translation: CASRWEETQYF.

This clonotype appeared once. The chain carries TRBV29-1 and TRBJ2-1, with 16 nucleotides matching TRBD2. V shed 7 bases and J 6 bases; nucleotides not matched to a gene: 9. The CDR3 extends over 16 amino acids. Per the germline V gene, CDR1 is SQVTM and CDR2 is ANQGSEA. The CDR3 DNA follows: TGCAGCGCCGGGGTGGGACTAGCGGGAGGGCGCAATGAGCAGTTCTTC. It translates to CSAGVGLAGGRNEQFF.

This clonotype was counted between two and nine times. The rearrangement joins TRBV7-8 to TRBJ2-7, with D possibly matching TRBD2 (5 bases). V lost 3 bases and J 2 bases, leaving 17 bases between the germline ends. CDR1 and CDR2 (germline): SGHVS, FQNEAQ. The CDR3 covers 16 residues. CDR3 region: CASSFLQSSPAYEQYF. The CDR3 DNA sequence: TGTGCCAGCAGCTTTCTTCAGTCTAGCCCAGCCTACGAGCAGTACTTC.